This passage covers 28 T cell receptor beta chains from one sample sequenced in a study of blood T cell repertoires in COVID-19. Data came from immunoSEQ multiplex PCR; TCRdb stores just in-frame clones and leaves some out. The table shows 81,000 or so clones, with around four fifths occurring only once. The source material was peripheral blood. These receptors were collected from a woman in her 70s with active or convalescent COVID-19.

CDR3 residues: CASSLSIDNYGYTF. The CDR3 bases are TGTGCCAGCAGCTTGTCGATAGATAACTATGGCTACACCTTC. This chain uses TRBV5-4 with TRBJ1-2; D ambiguous. Trimming removed 1 base at V and 1 base at J, with 8 bases between. CDR1 is SGHNT and CDR2 is YYREEE in the germline V gene (reference sequence). CDR3 length equals 14 residues.

Only a few counts were recorded for this clone. The chain combines TRBV5-1 with TRBJ1-2, with TRBD1 identical over 9 bases. There are 15 residues in the CDR3. Per the germline V gene, CDR1 is SGHRS and CDR2 is YFSETQ. V lost 4 bases, J lost 1 base, and 5 bases stayed unmatched. CDR3 bases: TGCGCCAGCAGCATGGGGACAGGGATTAACTATGGCTACACCTTC. This gives the protein CASSMGTGINYGYTF.

The chain employs TRBV5-6 and TRBJ1-1; D is ambiguous. This CDR3 has 15 amino acids. With 3 bases removed from V and 1 base from J, the gap between germline ends came to 13 bases. Germline lookup yields CDR1 SGHDT and CDR2 YYEEEE. The CDR3 sequence is CASSSARAGNTEAFF. As DNA, the CDR3 is TGTGCCAGCAGCTCCGCAAGAGCGGGGAACACTGAAGCTTTCTTT.

V usage is TRBV5-1 and J usage is TRBJ2-5; 7 nucleotides align to TRBD2. Trimming cost V 1 base and J 5 bases; bases outside gene matches: 5. The CDR3 has 14 residues. The V gene's germline CDR1 is SGHRS and CDR2 YFSETQ. The CDR3 loop is CASSLSGGRETQYF. DNA of the CDR3: TGCGCCAGCAGCTTGTCCGGGGGGAGGGAGACCCAGTACTTC. The complete variable domain, with remaining parts taken from reference TRBV5-1 and TRBJ2-5, reads KAGVTQTPRYLIKTRGQQVTLSCSPISGHRSVSWYQQTPGQGLQFLFEYFSETQRNKGNFPGRFSGRQFSNSRSEMNVSTLELGDSALYLCASSLSGGRETQYFGPGTRLLVL.

This clone is large within its sample. The chain has TRBV12-3 or TRBV12-4 and TRBJ1-2, with TRBD1 matching 7 bases. V shed 5 bases and J 13 bases; nucleotides not matched to a gene: 7. The CDR3 runs 11 residues. CDR3 sequence reads: CASSQQTGLTF. DNA of the CDR3: TGTGCCAGCAGTCAGCAGACAGGGCTCACCTTC.

This chain joins TRBV9 and TRBJ1-1; TRBD1 might be the D (6 bases). CDR1 SGDLS and CDR2 YYNGEE come from the germline V gene. Trimming shortened V by 0 bases and J by 10 bases, and 13 bases separated the two germline ends. This CDR3 is 13 amino acids long. The CDR3: CASSVAQQGGAFF. As DNA, the CDR3 is TGTGCCAGCAGCGTAGCTCAACAGGGCGGAGCTTTCTTT.

The chain recombines TRBV5-4 with TRBJ1-6; the match to TRBD1 covers 7 bases. CDR1 is SGHNT and CDR2 is YYREEE in the germline V gene (reference sequence). V shed 4 bases and J 5 bases; nucleotides not matched to a gene: 9. The CDR3 sequence is 16 residues long. The CDR3 spells CASSNTKTGNNSPLHF. CDR3 bases: TGTGCCAGCAGCAATACCAAGACAGGGAATAATTCACCCCTCCACTTT.

The rearrangement uses TRBV6-2 or TRBV6-3 and TRBJ1-1, with a tentative D call TRBD1 (5 bases). Germline loops: CDR1 MNHEY, CDR2 SVGEGT. This CDR3 is 12 amino acids long. With 4 bases removed from V and 7 bases from J, the gap between germline ends came to 10 bases. CDR3 protein: CASSCPGCEAFF. As DNA, the CDR3 is TGTGCCAGCAGTTGCCCAGGGTGTGAAGCTTTCTTT.

V gene TRBV9 combines with J gene TRBJ2-2; the match to TRBD2 covers 9 bases. Per the germline V gene, CDR1 is SGDLS and CDR2 is YYNGEE. V lost 4 bases, J lost 7 bases, and 5 bases stayed unmatched. CDR3 size: 14 residues. CDR3 in DNA: TGTGCCAGCAGCCCACGTAGCGGGAGCGGGGAGCTGTTTTTT. Amino acid sequence: CASSPRSGSGELFF.

This rearrangement joins TRBV7-9 to TRBJ1-2, with D maybe TRBD1 (5 bases). Germline assignment: CDR1 SEHNR and CDR2 FQNEAQ (reference sequence). The CDR3 length is 12 residues. Deletions cut 5 bases from V and 5 bases from J, with 9 bases between. CDR3 sequence (DNA): TGTGCCAGCAGCCAAACAGGATATGGCTACACCTTC. It codes for CASSQTGYGYTF.

This clone has only one observation. This rearrangement joins TRBV4-2 to TRBJ2-1, with a weak D call TRBD2 (6 bases). The CDR3 sequence is 17 residues long. Between the trimmed V and J ends, which lost 3 bases and 1 base, there was a span of 16 bases. Germline V CDR1 and CDR2: LGHNA, YNFKEQ. The CDR3 sequence: CASSQRLASGSYNEQFF. The CDR3 nucleotides read TGTGCCAGCAGCCAGCGGCTAGCCAGCGGGTCCTACAATGAGCAGTTCTTC.

The chain carries TRBV10-3 and TRBJ1-1, with TRBD1 matching 10 bases. Germline CDR1 is ENHRY and CDR2 is SYGVKD. V lost 6 bases to trimming and J lost 5 bases; unmatched junction nucleotides: 6. This CDR3 region has 14 residues. CDR3 loop: CAIRPGQGSTEAFF. CDR3 nucleotide sequence: TGTGCCATCAGACCGGGACAGGGGAGTACTGAAGCTTTCTTT.

In DNA form, the CDR3 reads TGTGCCAGCAGCTCAGGGACAGGGATAGGCTACACCTTC. Translation: CASSSGTGIGYTF. The chain has TRBV7-2 and TRBJ1-2; 9 bases fit TRBD1. CDR3 length: 13 residues. The ends lost 4 bases at V and 8 bases at J; junction bases unmatched: 5. Germline V gene data show CDR1 as SGHTA and CDR2 as FQGNSA.

The chain recombines TRBV5-1 with TRBJ1-1; no clear D gene. Trimming removed 4 bases at V and 1 base at J, with 11 bases between. CDR3 length: 14 amino acids. Germline assignment: CDR1 SGHRS and CDR2 YFSETQ. For the CDR3, the DNA is TGCGCCAGCAGCCTCCGGGGAGAGAACACTGAAGCTTTCTTT. Translated, it gives CASSLRGENTEAFF.

V usage is TRBV2 and J usage is TRBJ2-7; D gene unclear. V was pared by 6 bases and J by 1 base, with 7 bases between. The CDR3 length is 12 residues. In germline, CDR1 is SNHLY, CDR2 FYNNEI. DNA of the CDR3: TGTGCCAGCAGGGTGGCTTCCTACGAGCAGTACTTC. This codes for CASRVASYEQYF.

The gene calls are TRBV5-1 and TRBJ2-4; the D gene is possibly TRBD1 (6 bases). CDR1 is SGHRS, CDR2 YFSETQ, per germline. V lost 0 bases, J lost 3 bases, and 7 bases lay in between. CDR3 size: 14 residues. This chain's CDR3 is CASSLEGGKNIQYF. As DNA, the CDR3 is TGCGCCAGCAGCTTGGAAGGGGGCAAAAACATTCAGTACTTC. Supplemented by reference TRBV5-1 and TRBJ2-4, the full variable domain reads KAGVTQTPRYLIKTRGQQVTLSCSPISGHRSVSWYQQTPGQGLQFLFEYFSETQRNKGNFPGRFSGRQFSNSRSEMNVSTLELGDSALYLCASSLEGGKNIQYFGAGTRLSVL.

The gene calls are TRBV10-3 and TRBJ2-5; no definite D call. Germline V gives CDR1 ENHRY, CDR2 SYGVKD. Trimming cost V 0 bases and J 5 bases, with 4 bases left between them. There are 12 residues in the CDR3. CDR3 DNA: TGTGCCATCAGTGAGTCTCGGGAGACCCAGTACTTC. This gives the protein CAISESRETQYF.

The rearrangement joins TRBV7-2 to TRBJ2-3, with TRBD2 as a possible D gene (5 bases). The germline V gene has CDR1 SGHTA and CDR2 FQGNSA. The CDR3 runs to 15 residues. V gave up 5 bases and J gave up 6 bases, with 18 bases separating them. DNA for the CDR3: TGTGCCAGCAGCCCCGACGGGAATCCCTGGGATACGCAGTATTTT. The encoded protein is CASSPDGNPWDTQYF.

The rearrangement links TRBV5-4 to TRBJ2-5; possibly TRBD2 for D (7 bases). The CDR3 runs 13 residues. V lost 4 bases, J lost 7 bases, and 14 bases lay in between. Germline V lookup: CDR1 SGHNT, CDR2 YYREEE (reference sequence). Written as DNA, the CDR3 is TGTGCCAGCAGCCCGGGGGGCGCAGGGACCCAGTACTTC. Amino acids: CASSPGGAGTQYF.

V and J are TRBV2 and TRBJ1-4, with TRBD1 identical over 7 bases. The ends lost 6 bases at V and 7 bases at J; junction bases unmatched: 8. CDR1 is SNHLY and CDR2 is FYNNEI in the germline V gene. The CDR3 sequence is 14 residues long. The CDR3 nucleotides are TGTGCCAGCAGGGCGGACAGGTTGAGTGAAAAACTGTTTTTT. Amino acids: CASRADRLSEKLFF.

V and J are TRBV7-9 and TRBJ2-2; TRBD1 agrees at 8 bases. The CDR3 extends over 19 amino acids. After removal of 5 bases from V and 6 bases from J, the junction contained 20 bases not matched to a gene. Germline CDR1 SEHNR, CDR2 FQNEAQ (reference sequence). DNA of the CDR3: TGTGCCAGCAGCCCCCGCGCTACAGGGGGAATCTCCTACGCCGGGGAGCTGTTTTTT. Translated, it gives CASSPRATGGISYAGELFF.

V usage is TRBV3-1 (or the pseudogene TRBV3-2) and J usage is TRBJ2-3; maybe TRBD2 (5 bases). Trimming left V 4 bases short and J 5 bases short, with 16 bases between. Germline CDR1 reads LGHDT; CDR2 reads YNNKEL (reference sequence). The CDR3 loop spans 15 amino acids. The CDR3 nucleotides are TGTGCCAGCAGCCCTCGGGCTAGCCGGGTAGATACGCAGTATTTT. It encodes CASSPRASRVDTQYF.

The chain employs TRBV14 and TRBJ1-2, with a weak D call TRBD1 (5 bases). Per the germline V gene, CDR1 is SGHDN and CDR2 is FVKESK. Trimming left V 0 bases short and J 4 bases short, with 15 bases between. The CDR3 runs 16 residues. The CDR3 is CASSQDGGGSAYGYTF. As DNA, the CDR3 is TGTGCCAGCAGCCAAGATGGGGGGGGTTCAGCCTATGGCTACACCTTC.

V gene TRBV2 combines with J gene TRBJ2-1; D unresolved. The length of the CDR3 is 13 residues. Between the trimmed V and J ends, which lost 5 bases and 9 bases, there was a span of 14 bases. Germline loops: CDR1 SNHLY, CDR2 FYNNEI. The CDR3 nucleotides are TGTGCCAGCAGTCCTCTCTTTGAGAGTGAGCAGTTCTTC. It yields the protein CASSPLFESEQFF.

The chain is built from TRBV7-9 and TRBJ2-2, with D perhaps matching TRBD1 (5 bases). The CDR3 is 15 residues long. CDR1 SEHNR and CDR2 FQNEAQ come from the germline V gene (reference sequence). V was cut by 3 bases and J by 0 bases, with 8 bases left in between. This chain's CDR3 is CASSLWTPNTGELFF. DNA for the CDR3: TGTGCCAGCAGCTTGTGGACACCGAACACCGGGGAGCTGTTTTTT. The full variable domain, with the rest looked up from reference TRBV7-9 and TRBJ2-2, is DTGVSQNPRHKITKRGQNVTFRCDPISEHNRLYWYRQTLGQGPEFLTYFQNEAQLEKSRLLSDRFSAERPKGSFSTLEIQRTEQGDSAMYLCASSLWTPNTGELFFGEGSRLTVL.

This clone was found a few times. V gene TRBV27 combines with J gene TRBJ2-7, with 11 bases identical to TRBD1. After removal of 6 bases from V and 2 bases from J, the junction contained 9 bases not matched to a gene. The CDR3 is 16 amino acids. The germline CDR1 and CDR2 sequences are MNHEY and SMNVEV (reference sequence). In DNA, the CDR3 is TGTGCCAGCAGCCCTCGGACAGGGGGCCTAGCCTACGAGCAGTACTTC. Translated, it gives CASSPRTGGLAYEQYF.

This clone has just a few counts. V and J are TRBV6-2 or TRBV6-3 and TRBJ1-1; possible D gene TRBD1, 5 bases. Between the trimmed V and J ends, which lost 5 bases and 4 bases, there was a span of 17 bases. The length of the CDR3 is 15 residues. Germline loops: CDR1 MNHEY, CDR2 SVGEGT. The CDR3 DNA reads as TGTGCCAGCAGTCCACTCGCGGGGGGAAGCACTGAAGCTTTCTTT. Translation: CASSPLAGGSTEAFF.

This clone came up once. The rearrangement joins TRBV5-1 to TRBJ2-5; 7 bases are a match to TRBD1. The CDR3 runs to 15 residues. Germline V gives CDR1 SGHRS, CDR2 YFSETQ. Losses at the gene ends were 4 bases for V and 4 bases for J; bases not matched to a gene: 10. The CDR3 DNA follows: TGCGCCAGCAGCCCACAGGGGTACGGGGTAGAGACCCAGTACTTC. As protein: CASSPQGYGVETQYF.